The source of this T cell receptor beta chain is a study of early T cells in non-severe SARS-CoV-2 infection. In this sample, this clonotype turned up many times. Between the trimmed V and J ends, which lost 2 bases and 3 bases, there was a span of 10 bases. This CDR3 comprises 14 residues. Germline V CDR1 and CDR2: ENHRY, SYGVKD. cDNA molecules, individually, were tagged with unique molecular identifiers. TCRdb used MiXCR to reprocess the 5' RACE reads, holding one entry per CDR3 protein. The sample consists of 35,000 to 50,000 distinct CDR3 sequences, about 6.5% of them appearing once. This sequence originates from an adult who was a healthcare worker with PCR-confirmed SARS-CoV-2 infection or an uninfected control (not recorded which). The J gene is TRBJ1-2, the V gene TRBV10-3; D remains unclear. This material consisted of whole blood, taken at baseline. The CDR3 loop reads CAISEGELYYGYTF. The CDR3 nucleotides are TGTGCCATCAGTGAGGGGGAGCTTTACTATGGCTACACCTTC.